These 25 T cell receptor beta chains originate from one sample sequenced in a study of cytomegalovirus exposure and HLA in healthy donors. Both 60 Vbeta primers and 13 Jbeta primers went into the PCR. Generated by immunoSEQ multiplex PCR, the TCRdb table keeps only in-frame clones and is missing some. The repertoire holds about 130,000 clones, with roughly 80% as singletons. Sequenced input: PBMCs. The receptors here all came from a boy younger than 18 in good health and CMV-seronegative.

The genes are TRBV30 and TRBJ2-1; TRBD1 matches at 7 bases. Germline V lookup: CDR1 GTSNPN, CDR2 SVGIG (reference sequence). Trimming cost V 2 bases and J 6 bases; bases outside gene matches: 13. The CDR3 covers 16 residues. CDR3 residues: CAWSSQTGLFPNEQFF. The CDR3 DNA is TGTGCCTGGAGTTCCCAGACAGGGCTTTTCCCCAATGAGCAGTTCTTC.

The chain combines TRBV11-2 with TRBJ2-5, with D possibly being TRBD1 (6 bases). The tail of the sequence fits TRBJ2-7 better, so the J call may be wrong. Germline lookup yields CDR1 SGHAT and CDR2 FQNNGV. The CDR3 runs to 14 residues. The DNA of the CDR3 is TGTGCCAGCAGCTTAGGACAGGTTTGCTACGAGCAGTACTTC. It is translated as CASSLGQVCYEQYF.

The CDR3 bases are TGCAGCGTCGGGGATACGCAGTATTTT. Protein: CSVGDTQYF. The chain uses TRBV29-1 and TRBJ2-3; D gene uncertain. The V gene's germline CDR1 is SQVTM and CDR2 ANQGSEA. The CDR3 sequence is 9 residues long. Between the trimmed V and J ends, which lost 6 bases and 6 bases, there was a span of 4 bases.

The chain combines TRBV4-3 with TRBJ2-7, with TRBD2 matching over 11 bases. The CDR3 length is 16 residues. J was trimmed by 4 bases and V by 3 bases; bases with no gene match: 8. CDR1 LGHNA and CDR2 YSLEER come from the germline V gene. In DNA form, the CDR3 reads TGCGCCAGCAGCCAGGCCTTAGCGGGAGGGAGGTACGAGCAGTACTTC. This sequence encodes CASSQALAGGRYEQYF.

The CDR3 bases are TGTGCCAGCAGCCTTAGCGGGAGTGAGACCCAGTACTTC. Encoded protein: CASSLSGSETQYF. The rearrangement links TRBV7-3 to TRBJ2-5; 9 nucleotides agree with TRBD2. Germline V gene data show CDR1 as SGHTA and CDR2 as FQGTGA. Trimming at V came to 5 bases and at J to 5 bases, leaving 3 bases not matched to a gene. The CDR3 has 13 amino acids.

The chain's CDR3 is CATKGGAHTQYF. CDR3 bases: TGTGCCACCAAGGGAGGGGCTCATACGCAGTATTTT. The rearrangement uses TRBV7-3 and TRBJ2-3; TRBD2 matches at 7 bases. The CDR3 length is 12 residues. Germline values: CDR1 SGHTA, CDR2 FQGTGA. J lost 7 bases, V lost 10 bases, and 8 bases had no gene match.

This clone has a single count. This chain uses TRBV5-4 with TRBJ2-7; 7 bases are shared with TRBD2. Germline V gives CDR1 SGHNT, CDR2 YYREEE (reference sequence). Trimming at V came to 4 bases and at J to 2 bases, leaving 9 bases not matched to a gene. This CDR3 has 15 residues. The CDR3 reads CASSPTGTTTYEQYF. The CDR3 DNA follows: TGTGCCAGCAGCCCAACCGGGACTACCACCTACGAGCAGTACTTC.

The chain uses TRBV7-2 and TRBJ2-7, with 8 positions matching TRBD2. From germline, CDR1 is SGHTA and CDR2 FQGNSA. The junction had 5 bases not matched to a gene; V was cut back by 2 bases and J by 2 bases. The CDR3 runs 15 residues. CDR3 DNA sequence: TGTGCCAGCAGCTTATCGAGTAGCGGGACCTACGAGCAGTACTTC. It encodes CASSLSSSGTYEQYF.

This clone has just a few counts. The CDR3 DNA reads as TGTGCCAGCAGTCCTAGACTAGTGCCAGATACGCAGTATTTT. This translates into CASSPRLVPDTQYF. The chain recombines TRBV27 with TRBJ2-3; perhaps TRBD2 as D (6 bases). From germline, CDR1 is MNHEY and CDR2 SMNVEV (reference sequence). Trimming shortened V by 5 bases and J by 4 bases, and 13 bases separated the two germline ends. This CDR3 is built from 14 residues.

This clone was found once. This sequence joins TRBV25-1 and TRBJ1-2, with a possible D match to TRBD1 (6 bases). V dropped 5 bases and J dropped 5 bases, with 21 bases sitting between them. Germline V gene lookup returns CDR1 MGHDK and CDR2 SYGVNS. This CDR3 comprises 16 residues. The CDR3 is CASSPQSRTAGYGYTF. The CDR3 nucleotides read TGTGCCAGCAGTCCCCAATCTCGGACAGCCGGGTATGGCTACACCTTC.

This chain's CDR3 is CASNEPKSGLAVNEQFF. The DNA of the CDR3 is TGTGCCAGCAACGAGCCGAAAAGTGGACTAGCGGTCAATGAGCAGTTCTTC. J is TRBJ2-1 and V is TRBV5-6, with 10 bases identical to TRBD2. The CDR3 loop spans 17 amino acids. Germline V gene sequence: CDR1 SGHDT, CDR2 YYEEEE. Trimming at V came to 6 bases and at J to 6 bases, leaving 15 bases not matched to a gene.

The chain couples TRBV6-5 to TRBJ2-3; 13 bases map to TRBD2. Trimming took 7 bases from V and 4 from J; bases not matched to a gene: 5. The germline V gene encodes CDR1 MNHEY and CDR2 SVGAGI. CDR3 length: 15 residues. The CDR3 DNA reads TGTGCCAGCATAAGGACTAGCGGGAGCTCAGATACGCAGTATTTT. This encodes CASIRTSGSSDTQYF.

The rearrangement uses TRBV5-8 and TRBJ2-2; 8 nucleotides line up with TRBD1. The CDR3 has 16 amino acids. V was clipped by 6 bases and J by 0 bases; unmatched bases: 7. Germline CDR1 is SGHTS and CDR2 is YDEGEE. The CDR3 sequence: CASTIRGQANTGELFF. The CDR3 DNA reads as TGTGCCAGCACCATCCGGGGACAGGCGAACACCGGGGAGCTGTTTTTT.

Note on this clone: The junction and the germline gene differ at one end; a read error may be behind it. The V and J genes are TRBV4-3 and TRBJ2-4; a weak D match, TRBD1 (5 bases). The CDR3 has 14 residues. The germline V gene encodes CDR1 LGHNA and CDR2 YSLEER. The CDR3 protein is CASSQDRQGPNVHF. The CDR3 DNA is TGCGCCAGCAGCCAAGATCGGCAGGGTCCAAACGTACACTTC.

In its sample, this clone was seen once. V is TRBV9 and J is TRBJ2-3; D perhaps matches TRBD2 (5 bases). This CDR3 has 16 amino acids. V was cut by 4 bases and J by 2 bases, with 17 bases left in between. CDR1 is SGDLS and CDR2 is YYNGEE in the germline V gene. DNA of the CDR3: TGTGCCAGCAGCCAAAGAGGGTACGGAAACACAGATACGCAGTATTTT. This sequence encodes CASSQRGYGNTDTQYF.

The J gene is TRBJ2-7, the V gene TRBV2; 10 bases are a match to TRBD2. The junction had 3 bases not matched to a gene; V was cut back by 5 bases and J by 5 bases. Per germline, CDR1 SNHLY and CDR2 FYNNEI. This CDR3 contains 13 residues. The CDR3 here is CASSWTSGDEQYF. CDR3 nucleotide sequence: TGTGCCAGCAGTTGGACTAGCGGAGACGAGCAGTACTTC.

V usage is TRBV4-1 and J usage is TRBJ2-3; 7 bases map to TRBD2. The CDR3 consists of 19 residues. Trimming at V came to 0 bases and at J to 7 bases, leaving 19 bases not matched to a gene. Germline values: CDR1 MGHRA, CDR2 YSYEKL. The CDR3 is CASSQDLGGVSVKGYTQYF. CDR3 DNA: TGCGCCAGCAGCCAAGATCTTGGGGGGGTTTCCGTAAAAGGGTATACGCAGTATTTT.

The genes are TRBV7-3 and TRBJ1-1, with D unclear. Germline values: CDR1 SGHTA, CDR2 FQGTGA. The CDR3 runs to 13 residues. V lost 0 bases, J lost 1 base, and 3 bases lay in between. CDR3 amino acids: CASSLTRNTEAFF. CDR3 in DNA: TGTGCCAGCAGCTTAACTCGGAACACTGAAGCTTTCTTT. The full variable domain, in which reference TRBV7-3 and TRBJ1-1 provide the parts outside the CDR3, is GAGVSQTPSNKVTEKGKYVELRCDPISGHTALYWYRQSLGQGPEFLIYFQGTGAADDSGLPNDRFFAVRPEGSVSTLKIQRTERGDSAVYLCASSLTRNTEAFFGQGTRLTVV.

CDR3 amino acids: CASSQDSFRDRNTEAFF. As DNA, the CDR3 is TGTGCCAGCAGCCAAGATTCTTTCCGAGACAGGAACACTGAAGCTTTCTTT. The chain couples TRBV4-2 to TRBJ1-1; tentative D call: TRBD1 (5 bases). Germline values: CDR1 LGHNA, CDR2 YNFKEQ. This CDR3 region has 17 residues. V lost 0 bases and J 1 base, leaving 15 bases between the germline ends.

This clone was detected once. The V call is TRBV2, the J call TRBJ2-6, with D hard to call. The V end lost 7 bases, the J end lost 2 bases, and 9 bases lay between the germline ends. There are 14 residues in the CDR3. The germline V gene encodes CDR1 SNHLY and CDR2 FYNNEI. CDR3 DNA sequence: TGTGCCAGCATGGAGTTCACTGGGGCCAACGTCCTGACTTTC. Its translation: CASMEFTGANVLTF. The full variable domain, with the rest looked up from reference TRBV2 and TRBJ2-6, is EPEVTQTPSHQVTQMGQEVILRCVPISNHLYFYWYRQILGQKVEFLVSFYNNEISEKSEIFDDQFSVERPDGSNFTLKIRSTKLEDSAMYFCASMEFTGANVLTFGAGSRLTVL.

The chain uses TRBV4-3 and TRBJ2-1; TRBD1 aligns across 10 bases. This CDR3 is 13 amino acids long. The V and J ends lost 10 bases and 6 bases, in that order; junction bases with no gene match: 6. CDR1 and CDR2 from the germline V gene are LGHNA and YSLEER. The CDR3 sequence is CATRDRGSNEQFF. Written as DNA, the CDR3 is TGCGCCACGCGGGACAGGGGAAGCAATGAGCAGTTCTTC.

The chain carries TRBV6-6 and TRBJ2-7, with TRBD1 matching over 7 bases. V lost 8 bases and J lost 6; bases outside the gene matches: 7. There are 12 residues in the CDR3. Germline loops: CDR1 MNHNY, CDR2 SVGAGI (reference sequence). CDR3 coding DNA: TGTGCCAGCTCCCATCAGGGGGTCGAGCAGTACTTC. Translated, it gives CASSHQGVEQYF.

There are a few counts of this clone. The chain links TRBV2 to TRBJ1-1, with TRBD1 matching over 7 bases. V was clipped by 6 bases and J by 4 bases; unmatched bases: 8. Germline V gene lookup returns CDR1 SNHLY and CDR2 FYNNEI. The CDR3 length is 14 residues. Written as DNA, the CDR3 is TGTGCCAGCAGGGTAGACAGGGACACCACTGAAGCTTTCTTT. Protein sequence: CASRVDRDTTEAFF.

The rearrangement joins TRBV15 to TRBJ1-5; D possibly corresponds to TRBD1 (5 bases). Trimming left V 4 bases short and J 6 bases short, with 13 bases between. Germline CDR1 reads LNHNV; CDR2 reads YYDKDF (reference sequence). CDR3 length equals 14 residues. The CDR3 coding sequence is TGTGCCACCAGCACAGGGCACCCGGGTCAGCCCCAGCATTTT. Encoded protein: CATSTGHPGQPQHF.

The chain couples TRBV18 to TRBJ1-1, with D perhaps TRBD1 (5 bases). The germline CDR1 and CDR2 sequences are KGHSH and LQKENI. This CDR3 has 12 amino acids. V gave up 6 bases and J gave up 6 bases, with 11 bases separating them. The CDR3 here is CASSRSGAEAFF. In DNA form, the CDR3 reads TGTGCCAGCTCCCGATCGGGGGCTGAAGCTTTCTTT.